The TCR beta chain under discussion was sequenced for a study of T cells in women clearing cervical HPV infection. Study context: Donors had HPV16-related CIN3 or worse; 2 had invasive cancer. For cases, blood was sampled a median 149 days after lesion detection, interquartile range about 90 to 210 days.

For this clone: The read stops 3 residues short of the end of the CDR3; the missing end is completed from the germline J gene.

Repertoires were generated with immunoSEQ multiplex PCR, while TCRdb's copy carries only in-frame clones and drops some. The record lists some 9,800 clones, of which the ten most abundant hold roughly 8%. Prevalent HPV16 infections were excluded; only incident single HPV16 infections included. Germline CDR1 SEHNR, CDR2 FQNEAQ (reference sequence). This CDR3 is built from 15 residues. The sample was blood buffy coat. The chain is built from TRBV7-9 and TRBJ2-3; 9 bases fit TRBD1. This receptor was obtained from a woman aged 18-69 years with a cervical HPV16 infection that either progressed to CIN3+ or cleared (not recorded which). CDR3 bases read: TGTGCCAGCAGCTCAACCGGGACAGGGACTCAGCCG. It specifies CASSSTGTGTQP. The whole CDR3 protein reads CASSSTGTGTQPQYF. The full variable domain, in which reference TRBV7-9 and TRBJ2-3 provide the parts outside the CDR3, is DTGVSQNPRHKITKRGQNVTFRCDPISEHNRLYWYRQTLGQGPEFLTYFQNEAQLEKSRLLSDRFSAERPKGSFSTLEIQRTEQGDSAMYLCASSSTGTGTQPQYFGPGTRLTVL.